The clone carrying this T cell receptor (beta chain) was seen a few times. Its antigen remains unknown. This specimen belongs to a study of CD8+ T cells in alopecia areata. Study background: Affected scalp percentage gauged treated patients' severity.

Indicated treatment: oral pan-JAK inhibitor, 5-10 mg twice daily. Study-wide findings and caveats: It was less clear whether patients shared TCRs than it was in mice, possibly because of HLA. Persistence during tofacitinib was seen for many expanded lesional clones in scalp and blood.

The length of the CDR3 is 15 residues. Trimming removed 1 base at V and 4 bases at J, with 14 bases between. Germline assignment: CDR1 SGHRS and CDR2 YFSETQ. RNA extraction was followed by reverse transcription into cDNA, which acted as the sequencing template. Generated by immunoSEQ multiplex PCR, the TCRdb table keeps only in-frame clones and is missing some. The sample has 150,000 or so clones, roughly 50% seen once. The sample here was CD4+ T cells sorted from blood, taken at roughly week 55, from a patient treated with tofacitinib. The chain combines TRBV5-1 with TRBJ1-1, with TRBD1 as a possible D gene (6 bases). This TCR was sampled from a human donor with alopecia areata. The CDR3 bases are TGCGCCAGCAGCTTGAGGGGGGCAGGAATCACTGAAGCTTTCTTT. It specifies CASSLRGAGITEAFF.